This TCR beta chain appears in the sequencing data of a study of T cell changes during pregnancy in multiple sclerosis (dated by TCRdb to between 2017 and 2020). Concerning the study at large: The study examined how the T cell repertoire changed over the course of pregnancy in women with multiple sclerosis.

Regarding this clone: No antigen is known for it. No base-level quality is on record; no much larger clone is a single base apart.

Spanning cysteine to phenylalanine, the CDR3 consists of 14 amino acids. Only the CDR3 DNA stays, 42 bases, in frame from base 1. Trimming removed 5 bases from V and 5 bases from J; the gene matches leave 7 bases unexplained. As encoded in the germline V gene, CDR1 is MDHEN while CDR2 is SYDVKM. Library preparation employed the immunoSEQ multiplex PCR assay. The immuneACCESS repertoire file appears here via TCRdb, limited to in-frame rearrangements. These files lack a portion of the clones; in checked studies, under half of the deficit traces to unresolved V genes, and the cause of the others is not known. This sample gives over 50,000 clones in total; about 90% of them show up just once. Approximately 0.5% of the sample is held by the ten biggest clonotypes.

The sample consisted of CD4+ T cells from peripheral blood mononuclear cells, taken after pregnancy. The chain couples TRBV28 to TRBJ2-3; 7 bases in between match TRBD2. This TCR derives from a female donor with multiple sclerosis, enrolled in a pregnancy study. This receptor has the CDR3 CASSSAGAKDTQYF. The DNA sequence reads TGTGCCAGCAGTAGCGCGGGAGCGAAAGATACGCAGTATTTT.